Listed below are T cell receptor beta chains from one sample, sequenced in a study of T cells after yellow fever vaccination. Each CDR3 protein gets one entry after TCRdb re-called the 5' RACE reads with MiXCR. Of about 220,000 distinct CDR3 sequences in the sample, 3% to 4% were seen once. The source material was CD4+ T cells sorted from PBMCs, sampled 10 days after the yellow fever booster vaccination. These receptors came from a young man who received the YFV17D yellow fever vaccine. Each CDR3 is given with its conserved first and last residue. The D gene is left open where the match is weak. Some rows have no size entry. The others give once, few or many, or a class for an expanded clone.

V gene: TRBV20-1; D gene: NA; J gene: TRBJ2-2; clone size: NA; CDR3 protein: CSARNPQGTGELFF; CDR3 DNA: TGCAGTGCTCGTAATCCCCAAGGCACCGGGGAGCTGTTTTTT
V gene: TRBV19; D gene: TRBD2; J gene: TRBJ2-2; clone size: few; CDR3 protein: CASTPGTSGATGELFF; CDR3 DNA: TGTGCCAGTACTCCCGGGACTAGCGGGGCCACCGGGGAGCTGTTTTTT
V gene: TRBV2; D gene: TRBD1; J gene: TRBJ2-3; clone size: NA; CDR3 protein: CASSRDSRDTQYF; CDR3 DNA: TGTGCCAGCAGCCGGGACAGTCGAGATACGCAGTATTTT
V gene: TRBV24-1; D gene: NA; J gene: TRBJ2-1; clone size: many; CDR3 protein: CATSDSSVSEQFF; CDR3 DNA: TGTGCCACCAGTGACTCCTCAGTTAGTGAGCAGTTCTTC
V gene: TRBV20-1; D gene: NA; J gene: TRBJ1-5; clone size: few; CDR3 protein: CSASAQQNQPQHF; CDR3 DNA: TGCAGTGCTAGCGCACAGCAAAATCAGCCCCAGCATTTT
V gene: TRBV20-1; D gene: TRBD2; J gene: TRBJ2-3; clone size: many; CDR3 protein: CSARLSGAPDTQYF; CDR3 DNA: TGCAGTGCTCGTCTTAGCGGGGCCCCAGATACGCAGTATTTT
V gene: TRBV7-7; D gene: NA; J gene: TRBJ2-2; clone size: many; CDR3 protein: CASSSIAVNTGELFF; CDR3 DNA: TGTGCTAGCAGTTCTATAGCGGTGAACACCGGGGAGCTGTTTTTT
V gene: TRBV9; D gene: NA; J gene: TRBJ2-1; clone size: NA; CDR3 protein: CASSAVLAPYNNEQFF; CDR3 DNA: TGTGCCAGCAGCGCCGTACTAGCCCCTTACAACAATGAGCAGTTCTTC
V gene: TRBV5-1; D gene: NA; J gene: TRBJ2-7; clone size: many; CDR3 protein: CASSFWTGPSVSYEQYF; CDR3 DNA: TGCGCCAGCAGCTTCTGGACCGGGCCGTCGGTCTCCTACGAGCAGTACTTC
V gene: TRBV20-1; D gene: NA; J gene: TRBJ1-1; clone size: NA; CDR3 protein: CSASLREMNTEAFF; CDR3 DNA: TGCAGTGCTAGTCTGAGGGAAATGAACACTGAAGCTTTCTTT
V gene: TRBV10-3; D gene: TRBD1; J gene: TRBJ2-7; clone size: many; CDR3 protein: CAISSQGASYEQYF; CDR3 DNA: TGTGCCATCAGTTCGCAGGGGGCAAGTTACGAGCAGTACTTC
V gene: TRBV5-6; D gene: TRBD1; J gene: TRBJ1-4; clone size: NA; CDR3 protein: CASSRGTAELFF; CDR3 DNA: TGTGCCAGCAGCCGCGGGACAGCGGAACTGTTTTTT